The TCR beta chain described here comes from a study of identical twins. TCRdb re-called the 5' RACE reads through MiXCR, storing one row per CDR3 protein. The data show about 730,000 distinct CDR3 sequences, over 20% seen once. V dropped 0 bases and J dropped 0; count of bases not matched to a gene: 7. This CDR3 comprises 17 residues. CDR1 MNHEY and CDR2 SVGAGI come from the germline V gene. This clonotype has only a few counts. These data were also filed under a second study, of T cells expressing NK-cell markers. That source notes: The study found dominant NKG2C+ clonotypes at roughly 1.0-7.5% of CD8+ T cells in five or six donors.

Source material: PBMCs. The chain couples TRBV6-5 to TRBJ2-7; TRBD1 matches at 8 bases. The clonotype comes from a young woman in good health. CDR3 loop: CASSYSSNRGASYEQYF. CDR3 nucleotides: TGTGCCAGCAGTTACTCCAGCAACAGGGGGGCCTCCTACGAGCAGTACTTC.